This T cell receptor beta chain is from a study of T cell responses to AZD1222 COVID-19 vaccine. Study outcomes and limitations: Seropositive at baseline were only a handful of AZD1222 recipients.

Sequencing used immunoSEQ multiplex PCR; TCRdb keeps in-frame clones, though not all of them. This table has more than 100,000 clones, about 91% appearing once. V lost 3 bases, J lost 0 bases, and 12 bases lay in between. CDR1 is SGDLS, CDR2 YYNGEE, per germline. The CDR3 consists of 16 residues. About this clone: What it recognizes is unknown.

The chain uses TRBV9 and TRBJ1-4; D ambiguous. The source material was peripheral blood, sampled 28 days after the second AZD1222 dose. This clonotype was sampled from an adult who received the AZD1222 COVID-19 vaccine. CDR3 in amino acids: CASSASTPATNEKLFF. DNA of the CDR3: TGTGCCAGCAGCGCTTCGACTCCTGCAACTAATGAAAAACTGTTTTTT.